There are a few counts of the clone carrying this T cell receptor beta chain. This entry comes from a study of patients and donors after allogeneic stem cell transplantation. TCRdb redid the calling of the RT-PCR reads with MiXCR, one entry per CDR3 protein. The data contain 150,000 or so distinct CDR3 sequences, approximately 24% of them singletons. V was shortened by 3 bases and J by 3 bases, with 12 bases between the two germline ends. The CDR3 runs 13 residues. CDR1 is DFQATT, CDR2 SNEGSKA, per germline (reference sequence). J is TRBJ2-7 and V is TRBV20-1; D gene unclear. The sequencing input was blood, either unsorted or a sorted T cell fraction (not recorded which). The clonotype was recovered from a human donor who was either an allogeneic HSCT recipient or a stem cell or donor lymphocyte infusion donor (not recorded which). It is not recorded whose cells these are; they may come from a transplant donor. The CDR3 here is CSASKDVDYEQYF. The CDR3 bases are TGCAGTGCTAGTAAAGACGTTGACTACGAGCAGTACTTC.